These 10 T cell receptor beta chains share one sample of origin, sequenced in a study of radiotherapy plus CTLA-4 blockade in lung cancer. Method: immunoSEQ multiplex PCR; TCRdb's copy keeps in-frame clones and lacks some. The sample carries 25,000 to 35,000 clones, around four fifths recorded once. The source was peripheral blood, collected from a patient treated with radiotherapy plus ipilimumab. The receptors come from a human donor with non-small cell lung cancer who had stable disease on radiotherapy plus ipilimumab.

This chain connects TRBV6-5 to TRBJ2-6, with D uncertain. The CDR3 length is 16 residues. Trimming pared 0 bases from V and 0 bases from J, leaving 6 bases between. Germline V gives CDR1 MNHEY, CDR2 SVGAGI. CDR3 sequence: CASSYSPGSGANVLTF. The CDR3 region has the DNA TGTGCCAGCAGTTACTCGCCGGGCTCTGGGGCCAACGTCCTGACTTTC.

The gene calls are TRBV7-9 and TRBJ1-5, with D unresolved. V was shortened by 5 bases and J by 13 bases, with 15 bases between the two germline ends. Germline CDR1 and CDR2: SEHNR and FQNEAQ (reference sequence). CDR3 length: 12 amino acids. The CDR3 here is CASSDYPHRQHF. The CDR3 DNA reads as TGTGCCAGCAGCGATTACCCCCACCGACAGCATTTT.

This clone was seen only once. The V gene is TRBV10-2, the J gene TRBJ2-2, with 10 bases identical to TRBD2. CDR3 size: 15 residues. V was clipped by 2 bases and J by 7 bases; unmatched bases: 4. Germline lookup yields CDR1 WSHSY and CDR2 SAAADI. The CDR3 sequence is CASSEERGGIGELFF. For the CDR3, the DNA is TGCGCCAGCAGTGAGGAGCGGGGGGGTATCGGGGAGCTGTTTTTT.

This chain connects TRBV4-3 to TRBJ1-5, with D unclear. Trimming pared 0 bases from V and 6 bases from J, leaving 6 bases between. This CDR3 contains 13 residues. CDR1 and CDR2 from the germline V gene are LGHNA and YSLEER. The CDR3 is CASSQDVIQPQHF. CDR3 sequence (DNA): TGCGCCAGCAGCCAAGATGTGATTCAGCCCCAGCATTTT.

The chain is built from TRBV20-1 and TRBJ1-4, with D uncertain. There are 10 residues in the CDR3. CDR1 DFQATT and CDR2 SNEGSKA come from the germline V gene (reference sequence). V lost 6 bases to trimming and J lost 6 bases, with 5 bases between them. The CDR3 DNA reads TGCAGTGCGGAACATGAAAAACTGTTTTTT. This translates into CSAEHEKLFF.

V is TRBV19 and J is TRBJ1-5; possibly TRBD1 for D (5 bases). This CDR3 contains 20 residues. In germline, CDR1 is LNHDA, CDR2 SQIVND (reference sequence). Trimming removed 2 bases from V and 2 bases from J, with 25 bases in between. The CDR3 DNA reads TGTGCCAGTAGTATATACTTCCGAGGGGAAGGGAGGTTCGGCAATCAGCCCCAGCATTTT. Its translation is CASSIYFRGEGRFGNQPQHF.

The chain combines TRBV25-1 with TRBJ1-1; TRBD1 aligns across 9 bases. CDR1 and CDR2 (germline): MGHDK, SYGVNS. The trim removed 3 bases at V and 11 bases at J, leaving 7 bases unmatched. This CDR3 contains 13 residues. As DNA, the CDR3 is TGTGCCAGCAGTGACGTCGGGACAGGGACGGCTTTCTTT. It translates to CASSDVGTGTAFF.

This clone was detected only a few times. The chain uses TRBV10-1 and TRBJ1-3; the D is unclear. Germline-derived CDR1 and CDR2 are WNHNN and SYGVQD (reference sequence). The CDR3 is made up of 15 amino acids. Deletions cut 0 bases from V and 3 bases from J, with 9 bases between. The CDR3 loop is CASSESRAFGNTIYF. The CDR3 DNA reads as TGCGCCAGCAGTGAGTCAAGGGCTTTTGGAAACACCATATATTTT.

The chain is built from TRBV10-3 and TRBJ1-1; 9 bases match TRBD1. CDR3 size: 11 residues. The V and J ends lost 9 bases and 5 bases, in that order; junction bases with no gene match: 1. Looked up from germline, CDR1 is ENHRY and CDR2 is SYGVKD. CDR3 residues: CAIGQGTEAFF. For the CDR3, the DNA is TGTGCCATTGGACAGGGGACTGAAGCTTTCTTT.

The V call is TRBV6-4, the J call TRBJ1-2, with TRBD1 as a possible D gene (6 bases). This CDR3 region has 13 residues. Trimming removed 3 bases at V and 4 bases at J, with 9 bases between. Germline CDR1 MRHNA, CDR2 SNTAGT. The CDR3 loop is CASSEQGSYGYTF. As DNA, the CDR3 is TGTGCCAGCAGTGAACAGGGTAGCTATGGCTACACCTTC.